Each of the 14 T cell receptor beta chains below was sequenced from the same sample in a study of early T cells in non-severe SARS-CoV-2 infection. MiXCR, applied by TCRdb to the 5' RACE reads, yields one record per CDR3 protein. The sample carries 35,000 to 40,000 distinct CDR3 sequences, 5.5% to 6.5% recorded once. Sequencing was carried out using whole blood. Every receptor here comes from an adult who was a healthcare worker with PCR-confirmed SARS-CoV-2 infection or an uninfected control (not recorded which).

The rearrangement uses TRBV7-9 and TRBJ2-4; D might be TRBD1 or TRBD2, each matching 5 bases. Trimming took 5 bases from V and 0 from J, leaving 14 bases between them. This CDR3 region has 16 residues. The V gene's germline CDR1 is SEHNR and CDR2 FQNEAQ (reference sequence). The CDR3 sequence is CASSPGTDLAKNIQYF. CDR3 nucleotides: TGTGCCAGCAGCCCCGGGACCGACCTAGCCAAAAACATTCAGTACTTC.

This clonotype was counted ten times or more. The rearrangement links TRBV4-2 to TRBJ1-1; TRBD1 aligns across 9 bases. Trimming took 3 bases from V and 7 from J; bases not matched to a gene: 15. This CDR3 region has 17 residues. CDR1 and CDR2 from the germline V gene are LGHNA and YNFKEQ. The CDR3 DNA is TGTGCCAGCAGCCATGGCGGGACAGGGTATCAAGAGGATGAAGCTTTCTTT. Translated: CASSHGGTGYQEDEAFF.

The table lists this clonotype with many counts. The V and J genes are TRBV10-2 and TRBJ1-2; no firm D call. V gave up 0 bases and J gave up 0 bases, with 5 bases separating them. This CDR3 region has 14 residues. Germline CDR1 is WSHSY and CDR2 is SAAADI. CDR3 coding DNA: TGCGCCAGCAGTGAGTCTGGGCCTAACTATGGCTACACCTTC. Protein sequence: CASSESGPNYGYTF.

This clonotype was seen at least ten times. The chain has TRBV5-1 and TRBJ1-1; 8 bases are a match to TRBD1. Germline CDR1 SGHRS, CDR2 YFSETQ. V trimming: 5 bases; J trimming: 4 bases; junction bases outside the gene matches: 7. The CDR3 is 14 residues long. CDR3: CASRFSGGSTEAFF. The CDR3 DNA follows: TGCGCCAGCAGATTCTCAGGGGGCTCCACTGAAGCTTTCTTT. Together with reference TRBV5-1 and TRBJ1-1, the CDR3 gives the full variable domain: KAGVTQTPRYLIKTRGQQVTLSCSPISGHRSVSWYQQTPGQGLQFLFEYFSETQRNKGNFPGRFSGRQFSNSRSEMNVSTLELGDSALYLCASRFSGGSTEAFFGQGTRLTVV.

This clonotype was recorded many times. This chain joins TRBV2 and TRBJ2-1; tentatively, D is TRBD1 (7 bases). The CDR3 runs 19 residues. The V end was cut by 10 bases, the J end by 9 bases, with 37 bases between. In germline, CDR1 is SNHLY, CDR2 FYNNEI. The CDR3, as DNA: TGTGCCACCGACAAGGACAGTCGACCCCCAGGGGGGAGTAGGCGTGAGCAGTTCTTC. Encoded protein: CATDKDSRPPGGSRREQFF. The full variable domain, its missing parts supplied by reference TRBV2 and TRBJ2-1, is EPEVTQTPSHQVTQMGQEVILRCVPISNHLYFYWYRQILGQKVEFLVSFYNNEISEKSEIFDDQFSVERPDGSNFTLKIRSTKLEDSAMYFCATDKDSRPPGGSRREQFFGPGTRLTVL.

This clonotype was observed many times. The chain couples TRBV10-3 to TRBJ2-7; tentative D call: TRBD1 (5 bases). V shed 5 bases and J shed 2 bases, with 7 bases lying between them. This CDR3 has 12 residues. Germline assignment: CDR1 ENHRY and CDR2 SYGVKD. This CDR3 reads CAISTGAYEQYF. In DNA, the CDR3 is TGTGCCATCAGTACAGGAGCCTACGAGCAGTACTTC.

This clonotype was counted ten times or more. CDR3 amino acids: CSAPPDSNNYEQYF. Here the CDR3 DNA reads TGCAGTGCCCCTCCGGACAGTAATAACTACGAGCAGTACTTC. V and J are TRBV20-1 and TRBJ2-7; a weak D match, TRBD1 (6 bases). This CDR3 has 14 residues. CDR1 is DFQATT, CDR2 SNEGSKA, per germline (reference sequence). Trimming pared 6 bases from V and 3 bases from J, leaving 18 bases between.

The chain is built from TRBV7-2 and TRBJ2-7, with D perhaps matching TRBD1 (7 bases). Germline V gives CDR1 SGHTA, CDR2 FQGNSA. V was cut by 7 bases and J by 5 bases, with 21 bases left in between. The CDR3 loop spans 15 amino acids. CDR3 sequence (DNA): TGTGCCAGCAAGTATCGGACAGGAGGGGGGAACGAGCAGTACTTC. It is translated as CASKYRTGGGNEQYF.

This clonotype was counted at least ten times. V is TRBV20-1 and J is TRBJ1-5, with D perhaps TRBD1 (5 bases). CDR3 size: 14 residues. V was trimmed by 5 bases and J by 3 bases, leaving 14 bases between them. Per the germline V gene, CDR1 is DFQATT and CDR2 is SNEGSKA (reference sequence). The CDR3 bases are TGCAGTGCTGGTAGTAGGGGCCCCAATCAGCCCCAGCATTTT. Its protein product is CSAGSRGPNQPQHF.

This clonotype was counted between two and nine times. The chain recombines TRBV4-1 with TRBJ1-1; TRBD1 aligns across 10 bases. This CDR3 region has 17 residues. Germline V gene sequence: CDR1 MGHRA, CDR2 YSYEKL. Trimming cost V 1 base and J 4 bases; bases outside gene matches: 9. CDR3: CASSQATDRGQITEAFF. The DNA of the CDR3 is TGCGCCAGCAGCCAAGCGACTGACAGGGGGCAAATCACTGAAGCTTTCTTT.

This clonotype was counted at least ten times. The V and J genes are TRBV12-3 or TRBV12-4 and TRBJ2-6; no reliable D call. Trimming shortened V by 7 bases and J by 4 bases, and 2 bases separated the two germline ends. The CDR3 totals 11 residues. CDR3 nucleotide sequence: TGTGCCAGCACCGGGGCCAACGTCCTGACTTTC. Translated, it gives CASTGANVLTF.

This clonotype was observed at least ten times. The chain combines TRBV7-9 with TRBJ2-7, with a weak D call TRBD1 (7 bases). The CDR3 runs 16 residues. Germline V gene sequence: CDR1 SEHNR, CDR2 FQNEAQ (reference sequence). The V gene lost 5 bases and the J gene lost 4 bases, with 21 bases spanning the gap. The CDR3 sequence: CASSITGPGGSYEQYF. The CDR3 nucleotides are TGTGCCAGCAGCATCACAGGCCCAGGGGGGTCTTACGAGCAGTACTTC.

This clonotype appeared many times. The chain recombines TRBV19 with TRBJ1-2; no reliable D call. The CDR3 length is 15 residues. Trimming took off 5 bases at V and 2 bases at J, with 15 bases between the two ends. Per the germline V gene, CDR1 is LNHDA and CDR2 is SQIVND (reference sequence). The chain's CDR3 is CASSLRAAANYGYTF. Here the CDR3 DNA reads TGTGCCAGTAGTCTCCGGGCGGCCGCAAACTATGGCTACACCTTC.

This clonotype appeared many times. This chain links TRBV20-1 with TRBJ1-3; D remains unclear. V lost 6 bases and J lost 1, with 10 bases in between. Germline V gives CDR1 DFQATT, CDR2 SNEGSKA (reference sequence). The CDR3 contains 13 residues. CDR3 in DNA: TGCAGTGCCCGCAGCCCTTCTGGAAACACCATATATTTT. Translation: CSARSPSGNTIYF.